The clone carrying this T cell receptor (beta chain) appeared a few times. The treatment is: roughly 20 received Ad26.COV2.S at low or high dose, single or two shots; 5 received placebo; per-sample allocation not given. Samples came from day 63 after the first vaccine or placebo injection. This sample stems from a study of Ad26.COV2.S vaccination and SARS-CoV-2 variants. Study details: Participant was drawn from the COV1001 Ad26.COV2.S trial arm. Administration of Ad26.COV2.S was intramuscular, either once or twice 56 days apart.

TCRdb's copy holds only in-frame clones and misses some; the assay was immunoSEQ multiplex PCR. The table has 300,000 to 500,000 clones, roughly nine tenths seen once. Looked up from germline, CDR1 is MRHNA and CDR2 is SNTAGT. The ends were cut back, 2 bases at V and 0 bases at J, with 11 bases in the middle. The CDR3 covers 16 residues. The chain links TRBV6-4 to TRBJ2-1; D is ambiguous. This receptor was taken from a person between 18 and 65 years old who received the Ad26.COV2.S COVID-19 vaccine or a placebo. Sequenced here: peripheral blood, sampled in a trial of Ad26.COV2.S vaccine versus placebo. CDR3 in DNA: TGTGCCAGCAGTGACAACGCGATGACCTCCTACAATGAGCAGTTCTTC. The encoded protein is CASSDNAMTSYNEQFF.